Sequencing of this TCR beta chain was carried out in a study of technical replicates of blood from a handful of donors. The CDR3 sequence is 15 residues long. Germline CDR1 reads SEHNR; CDR2 reads FQNEAQ (reference sequence). Trimming took 5 bases from V and 7 from J, leaving 20 bases between them. The repertoire was sequenced with immunoSEQ multiplex PCR; TCRdb's copy has only in-frame clones and lacks some. The sample holds fewer than 45,000 clones, around 96% seen once. The source of this sequence is a human donor in good health. Specimen: T cells isolated from PBMCs. This chain links TRBV7-9 with TRBJ1-2; D is ambiguous. In DNA form, the CDR3 reads TGTGCCAGCAGCGCCCCGCAGCGGAAGCTAACTGGCTACACCTTC. Its translation is CASSAPQRKLTGYTF.